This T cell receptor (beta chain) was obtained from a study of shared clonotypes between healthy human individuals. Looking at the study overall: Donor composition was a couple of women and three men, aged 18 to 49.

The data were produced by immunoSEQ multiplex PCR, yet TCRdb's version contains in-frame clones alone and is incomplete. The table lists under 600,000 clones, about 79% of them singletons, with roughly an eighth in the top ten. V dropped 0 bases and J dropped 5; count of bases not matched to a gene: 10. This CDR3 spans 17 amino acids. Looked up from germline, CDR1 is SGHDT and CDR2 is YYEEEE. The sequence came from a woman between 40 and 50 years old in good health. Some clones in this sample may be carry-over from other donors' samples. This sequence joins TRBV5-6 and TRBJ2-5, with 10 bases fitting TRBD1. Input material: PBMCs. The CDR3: CASSLEAGQGGTETQYF. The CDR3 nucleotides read TGTGCCAGCAGCTTGGAGGCTGGACAGGGGGGAACGGAGACCCAGTACTTC.